This entry lists 29 T cell receptor beta chains sequenced from one sample in a study of T cell repertoires in cytomegalovirus infection. TCRdb re-called the reads through MiXCR, storing one row per CDR3 protein. The data hold more than 650,000 distinct CDR3 sequences, with roughly 36% observed a single time. Sequenced sample: PBMCs. The source is a human donor in good health (CMV status not recorded). Some clones in this sample may be carry-over from other donors' samples.

V gene TRBV20-1 combines with J gene TRBJ2-7; tentative D call: TRBD1 (5 bases). Trimming took off 7 bases at V and 1 base at J, with 20 bases between the two ends. Germline values: CDR1 DFQATT, CDR2 SNEGSKA (reference sequence). The CDR3 covers 15 residues. This chain's CDR3 is CSVAGSQGRSYEQYF. In DNA form, the CDR3 reads TGCAGTGTCGCCGGCTCCCAGGGTAGGTCCTACGAGCAGTACTTC.

The gene calls are TRBV19 and TRBJ2-2, with D unresolved. This CDR3 has 14 residues. CDR1 and CDR2 from the germline V gene are LNHDA and SQIVND (reference sequence). V was cut by 3 bases and J by 7 bases, with 12 bases left in between. The CDR3 DNA sequence: TGTGCCAGTAGTATGGCTGCACTCGGCGGGGAGCTGTTTTTT. Translating gives CASSMAALGGELFF.

V gene TRBV5-4 combines with J gene TRBJ2-1; D gene ambiguous. Trimming shortened V by 4 bases and J by 0 bases, and 8 bases separated the two germline ends. Germline values: CDR1 SGHNT, CDR2 YYREEE (reference sequence). This CDR3 region has 14 residues. The CDR3 here is CASSVAGSYNEQFF. Here the CDR3 DNA reads TGTGCCAGCAGCGTGGCAGGCTCCTACAATGAGCAGTTCTTC.

Ten or more counts support this clonotype. CDR3 coding DNA: TGTGCCAGCAGCCCGCACAGGGGGAAGGTAGAGTATTTT. Its protein product is CASSPHRGKVEYF. The chain carries TRBV7-8 and TRBJ2-3; 8 positions agree with TRBD1. The CDR3 extends over 13 amino acids. After removal of 5 bases from V and 13 bases from J, the junction contained 11 bases not matched to a gene. The germline V gene has CDR1 SGHVS and CDR2 FQNEAQ.

The chain employs TRBV10-2 and TRBJ1-5, with 7 bases aligning to TRBD1. The CDR3 has 14 residues. Trimming removed 5 bases from V and 6 bases from J; junction bases left unmatched: 7. From germline, CDR1 is WSHSY and CDR2 SAAADI. CDR3 region: CASSLGQAPQPQHF. CDR3 DNA: TGCGCCAGCAGTCTAGGACAGGCCCCTCAGCCCCAGCATTTT.

The chain's CDR3 is CATNGDYPREQYF. CDR3 nucleotides: TGTGCCACCAACGGGGACTACCCCCGCGAGCAGTACTTC. The rearrangement uses TRBV15 and TRBJ2-7; the match to TRBD2 covers 7 bases. CDR3 length: 13 residues. Germline V lookup: CDR1 LNHNV, CDR2 YYDKDF (reference sequence). The ends lost 7 bases at V and 6 bases at J; junction bases unmatched: 9.

The rearrangement joins TRBV19 to TRBJ2-7; D is possibly TRBD2 (5 bases). V was clipped by 3 bases and J by 4 bases, with 13 bases between them. CDR1 is LNHDA and CDR2 is SQIVND in the germline V gene (reference sequence). The CDR3 spans 14 residues. CDR3 bases: TGTGCCAGTAGTATGGTGGGAGCCTTATACGAGCAGTACTTC. It encodes CASSMVGALYEQYF.

This clonotype was counted a few times. The chain couples TRBV4-1 to TRBJ1-6, with 7 nucleotides matching TRBD1. This CDR3 comprises 16 residues. CDR1 is MGHRA and CDR2 is YSYEKL in the germline V gene. V lost 1 base and J lost 7; bases outside the gene matches: 7. The CDR3 sequence is CASSQAMGQINSPLHF. The CDR3 DNA sequence: TGCGCCAGCAGCCAAGCCATGGGACAGATCAATTCACCCCTCCACTTT.

This clonotype was detected only a few times. The chain carries TRBV7-2 and TRBJ1-5, with a tentative D call TRBD1 (5 bases). Trimming left V 2 bases short and J 5 bases short, with 13 bases between. The germline V gene encodes CDR1 SGHTA and CDR2 FQGNSA. The CDR3 extends over 15 amino acids. The CDR3 nucleotides are TGTGCCAGCAGCTTAAGCCAGGGAGCCGATCAGCCCCAGCATTTT. It translates to CASSLSQGADQPQHF. The whole variable domain, filled in from reference TRBV7-2 and TRBJ1-5, reads GAGVSQSPSNKVTEKGKDVELRCDPISGHTALYWYRQSLGQGLEFLIYFQGNSAPDKSGLPSDRFSAERTGGSVSTLTIQRTQQEDSAVYLCASSLSQGADQPQHFGDGTRLSIL.

The table lists this clonotype with a few counts. The chain recombines TRBV28 with TRBJ1-5, with TRBD1 identical over 7 bases. The ends lost 8 bases at V and 0 bases at J; junction bases unmatched: 19. In germline, CDR1 is MDHEN, CDR2 SYDVKM. The CDR3 covers 19 residues. In DNA, the CDR3 is TGTGCCAGCGGTTATAGGACAGGCCCTTCCCCTTATAGCAATCAGCCCCAGCATTTT. It encodes CASGYRTGPSPYSNQPQHF.

The gene calls are TRBV27 and TRBJ2-7, with D perhaps given as TRBD1 or TRBD2 (5 bases each). Germline V gene sequence: CDR1 MNHEY, CDR2 SMNVEV (reference sequence). The V gene lost 5 bases and the J gene lost 0 bases, with 11 bases spanning the gap. The CDR3 runs 14 residues. This CDR3 is CASSTFGGSYEQYF. Written as DNA, the CDR3 is TGTGCCAGCAGTACCTTTGGGGGCTCCTACGAGCAGTACTTC.

This clonotype has a count of ten or more. The rearrangement links TRBV7-2 to TRBJ2-7, with 7 nucleotides matching TRBD1. The CDR3 has 14 residues. Unmatched junction bases numbered 5, after V lost 6 bases and J lost 0 bases. In germline, CDR1 is SGHTA, CDR2 FQGNSA. The CDR3 nucleotides are TGTGCCAGCAGTAGGGACAGCCACTCCTACGAGCAGTACTTC. It translates to CASSRDSHSYEQYF.

This clonotype was seen many times. The gene calls are TRBV7-2 and TRBJ2-5; 14 bases line up with TRBD2. The V gene's germline CDR1 is SGHTA and CDR2 FQGNSA. Trimming cost V 4 bases and J 0 bases; bases outside gene matches: 7. The CDR3 consists of 18 residues. CDR3 region: CASSWGLAGASYQETQYF. The CDR3 DNA is TGTGCCAGCAGCTGGGGACTAGCGGGGGCGTCGTACCAAGAGACCCAGTACTTC.

Ten or more counts support this clonotype. The rearrangement joins TRBV12-3 or TRBV12-4 to TRBJ2-3, with D possibly TRBD2 on 5 matching bases. The CDR3 is 13 residues long. V was cut by 7 bases and J by 5 bases, with 13 bases left in between. The CDR3 region is CASTTLGRDTQYF. As DNA, the CDR3 is TGTGCCAGCACGACCCTGGGGAGAGATACGCAGTATTTT.

As for this clonotype: The junction shows a germline mismatch at one end, possibly a read error. The rearrangement links TRBV7-9 to TRBJ2-4; 8 bases align to TRBD2. The CDR3 sequence is 15 residues long. Germline CDR1 is SEHNR and CDR2 is FQNEAQ (reference sequence). The CDR3 spells CVSTPAGGRPNIQYF. As DNA, the CDR3 is TGTGTCAGCACCCCCGCGGGGGGCCGACCAAACATTCAGTACTTC.

This chain's CDR3 is CASSQEQDDSPLHF. In nucleotides, the CDR3 is TGCGCCAGCAGCCAAGAGCAGGATGATTCACCCCTCCACTTT. The chain links TRBV4-1 to TRBJ1-6; D gene unclear. V was cut by 0 bases and J by 8 bases, with 8 bases left in between. Germline-derived CDR1 and CDR2 are MGHRA and YSYEKL. The CDR3 extends over 14 amino acids.

The V gene is TRBV28, the J gene TRBJ2-7; 7 nucleotides align to TRBD2. This CDR3 is 14 amino acids long. The germline CDR1 and CDR2 sequences are MDHEN and SYDVKM. Germline trimming cut 7 bases from V and 1 base from J; bases unmatched to any gene: 7. The CDR3 coding sequence is TGTGCCAGCAAACTAGCGCTCCCTTCCTACGAGCAGTACTTC. Its protein product is CASKLALPSYEQYF.

V is TRBV14 and J is TRBJ2-2; 12 bases are shared with TRBD2. V was pared by 4 bases and J by 4 bases, with 1 base of the junction left unmatched. Germline values: CDR1 SGHDN, CDR2 FVKESK. This CDR3 contains 15 residues. The CDR3 DNA follows: TGTGCCAGCAGCCGACTAGCGGGGGCCACCGGGGAGCTGTTTTTT. Protein sequence: CASSRLAGATGELFF. The variable domain in full, completed from reference TRBV14 and TRBJ2-2, reads EAGVTQFPSHSVIEKGQTVTLRCDPISGHDNLYWYRRVMGKEIKFLLHFVKESKQDESGMPNNRFLAERTGGTYSTLKVQPAELEDSGVYFCASSRLAGATGELFFGEGSRLTVL.

The chain uses TRBV7-9 and TRBJ2-5; 10 nucleotides align to TRBD2. Germline-derived CDR1 and CDR2 are SEHNR and FQNEAQ (reference sequence). The length of the CDR3 is 15 residues. V lost 2 bases, J lost 4 bases, and 4 bases stayed unmatched. Here the CDR3 reads CASSLQAGGVETQYF. The CDR3 DNA sequence: TGTGCCAGCAGCTTACAAGCGGGAGGGGTAGAGACCCAGTACTTC. Based on the CDR3 plus reference TRBV7-9 and TRBJ2-5, the full variable domain is DTGVSQNPRHKITKRGQNVTFRCDPISEHNRLYWYRQTLGQGPEFLTYFQNEAQLEKSRLLSDRFSAERPKGSFSTLEIQRTEQGDSAMYLCASSLQAGGVETQYFGPGTRLLVL.

Regarding this clonotype: A read error may be the cause here, since a much bigger clone is one base away. It is likely a read error, because the conserved phenylalanine at the end of the CDR3 is missing. The chain has TRBV4-1 and TRBJ1-3, with D maybe TRBD1 (6 bases). CDR3 size: 16 residues. Germline V gene sequence: CDR1 MGHRA, CDR2 YSYEKL. Trimming cost V 4 bases and J 0 bases, with 13 bases left between them. DNA for the CDR3: TGCGCCAGCAGCCCGGAAGGGGGGGGCTCTGGAAACACCATATATTTG. It codes for CASSPEGGGSGNTIYL.

This chain connects TRBV19 to TRBJ1-6; D is unclear. Per the germline V gene, CDR1 is LNHDA and CDR2 is SQIVND (reference sequence). The CDR3 totals 15 residues. V shed 6 bases and J shed 0 bases, with 9 bases lying between them. The CDR3 DNA sequence: TGTGCCAGTAGAGGCTCCAGCTCCTATAATTCACCCCTCCACTTT. This codes for CASRGSSSYNSPLHF.

This clonotype was picked up a small number of times. This chain connects TRBV28 to TRBJ2-5, with 7 bases identical to TRBD1. CDR3 length: 16 amino acids. The germline gives CDR1 MDHEN, CDR2 SYDVKM. The J segment lost 4 bases and the V segment lost 4 bases, leaving 12 bases of the junction unmatched. The CDR3 bases are TGTGCCAGCAGTTCCCCAGGACAGGTGTGGGGAGAGACCCAGTACTTC. Translation: CASSSPGQVWGETQYF. The whole variable domain, filled in from reference TRBV28 and TRBJ2-5, reads DVKVTQSSRYLVKRTGEKVFLECVQDMDHENMFWYRQDPGLGLRLIYFSYDVKMKEKGDIPEGYSVSREKKERFSLILESASTNQTSMYLCASSSPGQVWGETQYFGPGTRLLVL.

The chain carries TRBV7-2 and TRBJ2-1; D possibly corresponds to TRBD1 (5 bases). The CDR3 has 15 residues. CDR1 is SGHTA and CDR2 is FQGNSA in the germline V gene. Trimming removed 2 bases from V and 5 bases from J, with 13 bases in between. CDR3 sequence: CASSLSPDTNNEQFF. In DNA form, the CDR3 reads TGTGCCAGCAGCTTATCTCCGGACACCAACAATGAGCAGTTCTTC.

This clonotype was seen only a few times. The chain employs TRBV6-5 and TRBJ1-1; unclear D gene. Germline-derived CDR1 and CDR2 are MNHEY and SVGAGI. Between the trimmed V and J ends, which lost 5 bases and 0 bases, there was a span of 13 bases. The CDR3 is made up of 15 amino acids. CDR3 region: CASSPMAGMNTEAFF. Written as DNA, the CDR3 is TGTGCCAGCAGTCCGATGGCGGGAATGAACACTGAAGCTTTCTTT.

The chain uses TRBV19 and TRBJ1-1, with 7 positions matching TRBD1. The J segment lost 3 bases and the V segment lost 8 bases, leaving 6 bases of the junction unmatched. Germline values: CDR1 LNHDA, CDR2 SQIVND (reference sequence). The CDR3 sequence is 13 residues long. This CDR3 is CASCQGGYTEAFF. The CDR3 DNA is TGTGCCAGTTGCCAGGGGGGCTACACTGAAGCTTTCTTT. Full variable domain (rest looked up from reference TRBV19 and TRBJ1-1): DGGITQSPKYLFRKEGQNVTLSCEQNLNHDAMYWYRQDPGQGLRLIYYSQIVNDFQKGDIAEGYSVSREKKESFPLTVTSAQKNPTAFYLCASCQGGYTEAFFGQGTRLTVV.

This clonotype was found a few times. Here the CDR3 reads CASSLLRGKADTQYF. In DNA, the CDR3 is TGTGCCAGCAGCTTATTGAGGGGGAAGGCTGATACGCAGTATTTT. The rearrangement uses TRBV7-3 and TRBJ2-3; D possibly corresponds to TRBD1 (6 bases). The CDR3 covers 15 residues. The V gene's germline CDR1 is SGHTA and CDR2 FQGTGA. Trimming removed 2 bases at V and 6 bases at J, with 15 bases between. Looking up the rest from reference TRBV7-3 and TRBJ2-3 gives the full variable domain: GAGVSQTPSNKVTEKGKYVELRCDPISGHTALYWYRQSLGQGPEFLIYFQGTGAADDSGLPNDRFFAVRPEGSVSTLKIQRTERGDSAVYLCASSLLRGKADTQYFGPGTRLTVL.

V usage is TRBV28 and J usage is TRBJ1-6; 7 bases line up with TRBD1. Germline CDR1 and CDR2: MDHEN and SYDVKM. V shed 8 bases and J 10 bases; nucleotides not matched to a gene: 14. The CDR3 consists of 15 residues. The CDR3 reads CASEGGGGRGSPLHF. The CDR3 DNA follows: TGTGCCAGCGAGGGGGGAGGGGGCAGGGGCTCACCCCTCCACTTT. Full variable domain (remainder filled in from reference TRBV28 and TRBJ1-6): DVKVTQSSRYLVKRTGEKVFLECVQDMDHENMFWYRQDPGLGLRLIYFSYDVKMKEKGDIPEGYSVSREKKERFSLILESASTNQTSMYLCASEGGGGRGSPLHFGNGTRLTVT.

This sequence joins TRBV29-1 and TRBJ1-2; TRBD1 matches 9 bases. The germline V gene has CDR1 SQVTM and CDR2 ANQGSEA. The V and J ends lost 7 bases and 4 bases, in that order; junction bases with no gene match: 4. The CDR3 consists of 12 residues. CDR3 residues: CSAGTGTYGYTF. For the CDR3, the DNA is TGCAGCGCCGGGACAGGGACCTATGGCTACACCTTC.

This clonotype occurred a few times. J is TRBJ2-7 and V is TRBV18; 7 positions agree with TRBD1. V trimming: 6 bases; J trimming: 6 bases; junction bases outside the gene matches: 8. CDR3 length equals 13 residues. CDR1 is KGHSH and CDR2 is LQKENI in the germline V gene. CDR3 protein: CASSPDRTSEQYF. Here the CDR3 DNA reads TGTGCCAGCTCTCCGGACAGGACGTCCGAGCAGTACTTC.